This TCR beta chain appears in the sequencing data of a study of blood T cell repertoires in COVID-19. About the study: Acute and convalescent COVID-19 samples came from the United States, Italy and Spain. In each case, the material was cDNA or gDNA derived from T cells, B-cell-depleted T cells, or PBMCs.

Here immunoSEQ multiplex PCR was the method, and the copy in TCRdb shows in-frame clones only, minus some. The sample yields about 200,000 clones, roughly nine tenths seen once. The CDR3 is made up of 15 amino acids. Trimming removed 7 bases from V and 0 bases from J, with 10 bases in between. Germline CDR1 and CDR2: LNHDA and SQIVND (reference sequence). Seattle-derived patients entered the study during active infection and were followed longitudinally. The receptor was isolated from a man aged 60 to 75 with COVID-19, enrolled during active disease. The V call is TRBV19, the J call TRBJ2-6; D is unclear. Sequencing was carried out using peripheral blood. The CDR3: CASTPGYSGANVLTF. The CDR3 DNA reads TGTGCCAGTACCCCGGGTTACTCTGGGGCCAACGTCCTGACTTTC.